Sequencing of this T cell receptor (beta chain) was carried out in a study of shared clonotypes between healthy human individuals. Every subset had its genomic DNA shared out evenly among several immunoSEQ plates. Assay used: immunoSEQ multiplex PCR; TCRdb lists only in-frame clones, some missing. The data hold some 2,500,000 clones, with roughly 93% observed a single time. The CDR3 sequence is 13 residues long. Per germline, CDR1 SGHAT and CDR2 FQNNGV. Trimming removed 4 bases from V and 4 bases from J, with 9 bases in between. A CD45RA-negative memory subset and a CD45RA+ naive subset were separated from the CD4+ cells.

The clonotype comes from a man aged 18-30 years in good health. Some clones in this sample may be carry-over from other donors' samples. The sample comprised naive CD4+ T cells from PBMCs. Noted subset: CD45RA+ positively selected. The gene calls are TRBV11-2 and TRBJ2-3; D uncertain. CDR3 residues: CASSWSVADTQYF. The CDR3 bases are TGTGCCAGCAGCTGGTCTGTAGCAGATACGCAGTATTTT.